This is a list of T cell receptor beta chains from one sample in a study of response to subunit inactivated influenza vaccine. TCRdb re-analysed the RT-PCR reads in MiXCR, keeping a single row per CDR3 protein. The sample includes 450,000 to 550,000 distinct CDR3 sequences, 25% of them seen just once. The specimen was CD4+ T cells sorted from PBMCs, collected around 5 days after vaccination. Receptors were obtained from a man aged 45-60 years who received an inactivated influenza vaccine. CDR3s include the opening cysteine and the closing phenylalanine or tryptophan. A D gene is named only where the DNA matches it firmly. Clone sizes are given selectively: once, few, many, or a class where the clone is expanded.

size,J,length,D,V,CDR3,DNA
NA,TRBJ2-3,14,NA,TRBV7-2,CASSLGPYTDTQYF,TGTGCCAGCAGCTTAGGGCCCTACACAGATACGCAGTATTTT
few,TRBJ2-7,12,NA,TRBV12-3/TRBV12-4,CASSIAGHEQYF,TGTGCCAGCTCAATTGCCGGCCACGAGCAGTACTTC
NA,TRBJ2-5,16,TRBD2,TRBV7-2,CASSLVGLALGETQYF,TGTGCCAGCAGCTTAGTTGGACTAGCTTTAGGAGAGACCCAGTACTTC
NA,TRBJ2-3,15,NA,TRBV20-1,CSARVVWEGTDTQYF,TGCAGTGCTAGGGTGGTGTGGGAAGGCACAGATACGCAGTATTTT
few,TRBJ2-5,13,NA,TRBV7-2,CASGWGRKETQYF,TGTGCCAGCGGCTGGGGGCGGAAAGAGACCCAGTACTTC
NA,TRBJ1-2,14,NA,TRBV12-3/TRBV12-4,CASRADRHNYGYTF,TGTGCCAGCAGGGCCGACAGGCATAACTATGGCTACACCTTC
NA,TRBJ2-5,16,TRBD1,TRBV5-1,CASSLFGTGGVETQYF,TGCGCCAGCAGCTTGTTTGGGACAGGGGGCGTGGAGACCCAGTACTTC
few,TRBJ2-7,16,TRBD1,TRBV29-1,CSVATHRGPISYEQYF,TGCAGCGTCGCAACCCACAGGGGCCCCATCTCCTACGAGCAGTACTTC
NA,TRBJ2-3,14,NA,TRBV21-1,CARGTSDHTDTQYF,TGTGCCAGAGGGACTAGCGACCACACAGATACGCAGTATTTT
NA,TRBJ2-1,18,TRBD2,TRBV12-3/TRBV12-4,CASSPYRAGGPNYNEQFF,TGTGCCAGCAGTCCTTATCGTGCGGGGGGCCCCAACTACAATGAGCAGTTCTTC
few,TRBJ1-2,15,TRBD1,TRBV7-9,CASSNRDRDSYGYTF,TGTGCCAGCAGCAACCGGGACAGGGATAGCTATGGCTACACCTTC
NA,TRBJ2-3,15,NA,TRBV7-8,CASSLPRWEADTQYF,TGTGCCAGCAGCTTACCTAGATGGGAAGCAGATACGCAGTATTTT
few,TRBJ2-3,15,TRBD2,TRBV20-1,CSAAGLAGGTDTQYF,TGCAGTGCTGCGGGACTAGCGGGAGGCACAGATACGCAGTATTTT
few,TRBJ1-4,16,TRBD1,TRBV10-3,CAISEPLGQGNEKLFF,TGTGCCATCAGTGAGCCGCTGGGACAGGGAAATGAAAAACTGTTTTTT
few,TRBJ2-2,14,TRBD2,TRBV12-3/TRBV12-4,CASGTSGRSGELFF,TGTGCCAGCGGGACTAGCGGGAGATCCGGGGAGCTGTTTTTT
NA,TRBJ1-1,17,NA,TRBV25-1,CASSEGRGYSLGTEAFF,TGTGCCAGCAGTGAGGGAAGAGGGTACAGTTTGGGCACTGAAGCTTTCTTT
NA,TRBJ2-2,17,TRBD1,TRBV3-1,CASSQPSTGTGTGELFF,TGTGCCAGCAGCCAACCGTCGACAGGGACGGGCACCGGGGAGCTGTTTTTT
few,TRBJ2-1,14,TRBD2,TRBV29-1,CSVVNPIAGGPQFF,TGCAGCGTTGTTAACCCAATAGCGGGGGGGCCGCAGTTCTTC
NA,TRBJ2-4,18,TRBD2,TRBV11-2,CASSPGKAGATAKNIQYF,TGTGCCAGCAGCCCTGGGAAAGCGGGAGCCACAGCCAAAAACATTCAGTACTTC
NA,TRBJ2-7,14,NA,TRBV14,CASSQDRPKWGQYF,TGTGCCAGCAGCCAAGACCGGCCCAAATGGGGGCAGTACTTC
NA,TRBJ1-1,14,NA,TRBV6-1,CASSPRGGGTEAFF,TGTGCCAGCAGTCCGAGAGGGGGTGGAACTGAAGCTTTCTTT
NA,TRBJ2-7,16,NA,TRBV3-1,CASSQLSRGRTYEQYF,TGTGCCAGCAGCCAGCTCTCCAGAGGACGGACCTACGAGCAGTACTTC
NA,TRBJ1-4,14,NA,TRBV25-1,CASSHGGRARKLFF,TGTGCCAGCAGCCACGGTGGGAGGGCAAGAAAACTGTTTTTT
few,TRBJ1-1,13,NA,TRBV6-1,CASSDPPSGEAFF,TGTGCCAGCAGTGACCCCCCGTCGGGTGAAGCTTTCTTT
NA,TRBJ2-6,17,NA,TRBV25-1,CASSDSSDSSGANVLTF,TGTGCCAGCAGTGACAGCTCGGACAGCTCTGGGGCCAACGTCCTGACTTTC
few,TRBJ2-7,15,NA,TRBV7-8,CASSSARVGGYEQYF,TGTGCCAGCAGTTCAGCTCGGGTAGGGGGGTACGAGCAGTACTTC
NA,TRBJ2-4,13,TRBD1,TRBV12-3/TRBV12-4,CASSRGGFGIQYF,TGTGCCAGCAGCCGAGGGGGCTTTGGCATTCAGTACTTC
NA,TRBJ2-3,15,NA,TRBV4-3,CASSQAGEGTDTQYF,TGCGCCAGCAGCCAAGCGGGGGAGGGCACAGATACGCAGTATTTT
NA,TRBJ2-1,16,TRBD2,TRBV20-1,CSAQGLAGGSYNEQFF,TGCAGTGCGCAAGGACTAGCGGGAGGCTCCTACAATGAGCAGTTCTTC
NA,TRBJ1-5,18,TRBD1,TRBV28,CASSLFDRGLGRNQPQHF,TGTGCCAGCAGTTTATTCGACAGGGGGCTAGGGCGGAATCAGCCCCAGCATTTT
NA,TRBJ2-1,15,NA,TRBV12-3/TRBV12-4,CASSAGGLSYNEQFF,TGTGCCAGCAGTGCGGGCGGGCTCTCCTACAATGAGCAGTTCTTC
few,TRBJ2-1,11,NA,TRBV7-9,CASSSVVVQFF,TGTGCCAGCAGTTCCGTTGTAGTGCAGTTCTTC
NA,TRBJ1-1,16,NA,TRBV5-1,CASSSPPSRDKTEAFF,TGCGCCAGCAGCTCCCCTCCGAGTCGGGATAAGACTGAAGCTTTCTTT
NA,TRBJ2-3,13,NA,TRBV29-1,CSVVIGSSDTQYF,TGCAGCGTTGTCATAGGGAGCTCAGATACGCAGTATTTT
few,TRBJ2-5,13,NA,TRBV7-2,CASSPTSLGTQYF,TGTGCCAGCAGCCCGACTAGTTTGGGGACCCAGTACTTC
few,TRBJ1-5,15,NA,TRBV20-1,CSAYRGTDSNQPQHF,TGCAGTGCTTATCGAGGGACGGATAGCAATCAGCCCCAGCATTTT
few,TRBJ2-7,15,TRBD1,TRBV5-1,CASSLGGTGINEQYF,TGCGCCAGCAGCTTGGGAGGGACAGGTATCAACGAGCAGTACTTC